This TCR beta chain was captured in a study of blood T cell repertoires in COVID-19. Study-wide context: Acute and convalescent COVID-19 specimens originated in the United States, Italy and Spain. T cells, B-cell-depleted T cells, or PBMCs provided the cDNA or gDNA that served as material.

In the source study's methods: The assay estimated nucleated cells by amplifying reference gene primers. TCRdb's table, derived via immunoSEQ multiplex PCR, lists solely in-frame clones and lacks some. V and J calls and clone size are those listed in that table; D and trimming were worked out from the DNA. The sample yields tens of thousands of clones, around nine tenths seen once. The CDR3 covers 12 residues. CDR1 is SNHLY and CDR2 is FYNNEI in the germline V gene. Trimming left V 4 bases short and J 4 bases short, with 5 bases between. Sequenced sample: peripheral blood. V and J are TRBV2 and TRBJ2-1; D gene uncertain. The receptor was derived from a human donor in a cohort sampled during active COVID-19. The CDR3 loop reads CASSVLYNEQFF. The CDR3 DNA reads as TGTGCCAGCAGTGTTTTATACAATGAGCAGTTCTTC.